This paragraph covers one T cell receptor (beta chain) sequence. The antigen is unknown. As handled by the study authors: Filtering of immunoSEQ junctional sequences could not match full-length read filtering. The method was immunoSEQ multiplex PCR; TCRdb's version includes in-frame clones alone and lacks a portion of them. V, J and clone size were drawn from that table, and D and trimming were deduced from the DNA. In the table there are 2 million to 2.5 million clones, 85% to 95% of which are singletons. The V gene's germline CDR1 is LNHNV and CDR2 YYDKDF (reference sequence). This CDR3 contains 16 residues. V gave up 0 bases and J gave up 9 bases; unmatched junction bases: 9. The data were taken from a study of shared clonotypes between healthy human individuals. Study results and limitations: Memory subsets generally showed smaller estimated richness than naive subsets did. Among four donors, approximately 5% of naive CD4 clonotypes were found in common.

Sample: naive CD4+ T cells from PBMCs. Documented subset: CD45RA+ positively selected. V and J are TRBV15 and TRBJ1-1; 11 nucleotides align to TRBD1. This receptor was taken from a young man in good health. Some clones in this sample may be carry-over from other donors' samples. The CDR3, as DNA: TGTGCCACCAGCAGAGAATACGGGACAGGGGGGAAAAAAGCTTTCTTT. It encodes CATSREYGTGGKKAFF.